This paragraph reports one T cell receptor beta chain. The entry originates in a study of T cell responses to AZD1222 COVID-19 vaccine. The CDR3 is 17 amino acids. Germline values: CDR1 SNHLY, CDR2 FYNNEI. V gave up 4 bases and J gave up 1 base; unmatched junction bases: 12. Here immunoSEQ multiplex PCR was the method, and the copy in TCRdb shows in-frame clones only, minus some. This sample carries 75,000 to 100,000 clones, approximately 92% of them seen once, and the ten largest clones take roughly 13%. The input for sequencing was peripheral blood, taken on day 0 of AZD1222 vaccination. The J gene is TRBJ1-1, the V gene TRBV2; TRBD1 agrees at 7 bases. This TCR came from an adult in good health. This CDR3 reads CASSGQGFLKGNTEAFF. The CDR3 DNA is TGTGCCAGCAGTGGACAGGGCTTTCTAAAGGGGAACACTGAAGCTTTCTTT.